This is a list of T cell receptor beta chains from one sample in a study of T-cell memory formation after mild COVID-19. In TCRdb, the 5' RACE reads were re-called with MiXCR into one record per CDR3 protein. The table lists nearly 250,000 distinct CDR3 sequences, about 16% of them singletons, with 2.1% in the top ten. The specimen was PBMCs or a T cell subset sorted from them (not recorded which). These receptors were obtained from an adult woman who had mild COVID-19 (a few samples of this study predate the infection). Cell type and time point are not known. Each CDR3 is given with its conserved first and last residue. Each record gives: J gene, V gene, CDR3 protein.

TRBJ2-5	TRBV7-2	CASSAGPETQYF
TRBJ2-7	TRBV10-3	CAISAGAVYEQYF
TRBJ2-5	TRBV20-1	CSARWQGRGETQYF
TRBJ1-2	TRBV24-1	CATSTTGTAAYGYTF
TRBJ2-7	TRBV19	CASSTGRHSYEQYF
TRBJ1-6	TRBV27	CASSLIGTGDNSPLHF
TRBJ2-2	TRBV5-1	CASSLGQPNTGELFF
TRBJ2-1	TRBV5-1	CASSSGLAGFFDEQFF
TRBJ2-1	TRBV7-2	CPHPRRLALGESYEQFF
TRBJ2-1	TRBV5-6	CASSFLLGFRVEQFF
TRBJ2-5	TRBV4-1	CASSQGERRETQYF
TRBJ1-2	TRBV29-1	CSVVGLDGYTF
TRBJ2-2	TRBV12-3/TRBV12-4	CASKGTGELFF
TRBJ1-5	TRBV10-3	CAIGGESVANQPQHF
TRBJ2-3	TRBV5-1	CASSRGLAGEEDTQYF
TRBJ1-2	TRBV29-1	CSVGRGSNYGYTF
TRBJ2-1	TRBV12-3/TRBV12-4	CASSLFRDSEQFF
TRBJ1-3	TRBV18	CASSPRRDNSGNTIYF
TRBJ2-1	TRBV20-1	CSARVDPGTSGSYNEQFF
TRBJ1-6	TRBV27	CASSLDSNSPLHF
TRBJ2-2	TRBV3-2	CASSQDSRLAGGLRELFF
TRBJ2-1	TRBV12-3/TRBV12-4	CASSRGTSSNEQFF
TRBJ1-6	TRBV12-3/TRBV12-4	CASSRANSPLHF
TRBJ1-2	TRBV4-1	CASSQGYRGRNNYGYTF
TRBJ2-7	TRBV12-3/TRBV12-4	CASTLAGVDEQYF
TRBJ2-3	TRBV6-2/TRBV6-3	CASGVPSTDTQYF
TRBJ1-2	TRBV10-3	CAISGGFEANYGYTF
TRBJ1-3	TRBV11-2	CASSLVPQSRLFPSGNTIYF
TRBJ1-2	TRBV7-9	CASSSGTGRDGYTF
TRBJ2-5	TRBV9	CASSVTGGGQETQYF
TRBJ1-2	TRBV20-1	CSAAPGQPNNYGYTF
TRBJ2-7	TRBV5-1	CASSRTGVSYEQYF
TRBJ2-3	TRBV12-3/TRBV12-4	CASSLAAPGAGGITDTQYF
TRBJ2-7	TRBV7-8	CASSLQGRASYEQYF
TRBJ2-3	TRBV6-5	CASSYQLATDTQYF
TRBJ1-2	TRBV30	CAWSLQTGKGYTF
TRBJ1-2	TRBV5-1	CASSLERGANYGYTF
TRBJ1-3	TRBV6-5	CASSYSDRGQDTIYF
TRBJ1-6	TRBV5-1	CASSKTALGNSPLHF
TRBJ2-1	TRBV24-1	CATSDHTSGKGEQFF
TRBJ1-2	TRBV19	CASNRFVSNYGYTF
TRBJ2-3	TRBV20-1	CSAPRTGSTDTQYF
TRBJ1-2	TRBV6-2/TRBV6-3	CASSYSTQYRPYTF
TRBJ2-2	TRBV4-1	CASSQNTGGNTGELFF
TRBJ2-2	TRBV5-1	CASSASSGANTGELFF
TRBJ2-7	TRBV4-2	CASSQVVSGAREQYF
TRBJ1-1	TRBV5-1	CASTPAGWNTEAFF
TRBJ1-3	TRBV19	CASSIKISGNTIYF
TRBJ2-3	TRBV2	CASRGTGGADTQYF
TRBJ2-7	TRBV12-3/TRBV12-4	CASSPITGTGTYEQYF
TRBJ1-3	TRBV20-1	CSARPTGAGGNTIYF
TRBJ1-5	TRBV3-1	CASSPDTGSNQPQHF
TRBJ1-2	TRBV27	CASSRQGSRYGYTF
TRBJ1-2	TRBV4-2	CASSSQGASFNYGYTF
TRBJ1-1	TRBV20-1	CTTVGPSTEAFF
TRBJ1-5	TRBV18	CASSPGASNQPQHF
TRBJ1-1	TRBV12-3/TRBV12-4	CASSPLGEAFF
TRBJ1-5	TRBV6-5	CASSQITGVGQPQHF
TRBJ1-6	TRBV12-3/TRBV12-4	CASSRTDNSPLHF